Below, 16 T cell receptor beta chains from the same sample are listed, as sequenced in a study of beta chain features in type 1 diabetes. Isolated RNA was reverse transcribed in full, so expressed TCRB transcripts were sequenced. Clones were read by immunoSEQ multiplex PCR, and TCRdb kept only the in-frame ones, dropping some. In the table there are fewer than 500,000 clones, roughly 14% of which are singletons. Sequencing was done on a sample of naive CD4+ T cells from blood. These receptors were collected from a man aged 30 to 39 in good health.

The sample holds a few counts of this clone. The chain links TRBV30 to TRBJ1-1; the D is unclear. The CDR3 has 11 residues. Trimming pared 3 bases from V and 6 bases from J, leaving 8 bases between. The germline gives CDR1 GTSNPN, CDR2 SVGIG (reference sequence). The CDR3 here is CAWRQDAEAFF. CDR3 coding DNA: TGTGCCTGGAGACAAGACGCTGAAGCTTTCTTT.

V and J are TRBV30 and TRBJ2-3; D is uncertain. The V end lost 0 bases, the J end lost 8 bases, and 9 bases lay between the germline ends. The length of the CDR3 is 12 residues. The germline CDR1 and CDR2 sequences are GTSNPN and SVGIG (reference sequence). This chain's CDR3 is CAWSVGMGTQYF. For the CDR3, the DNA is TGTGCCTGGAGTGTAGGGATGGGTACGCAGTATTTT.

V usage is TRBV2 and J usage is TRBJ2-5; D is possibly TRBD2 (6 bases). Germline assignment: CDR1 SNHLY and CDR2 FYNNEI. Trimming pared 0 bases from V and 0 bases from J, leaving 20 bases between. This CDR3 is built from 19 residues. The CDR3 DNA reads TGTGCCAGCAGTGAAGCACCCGGACTACTACCACAGTACCAAGAGACCCAGTACTTC. Its protein product is CASSEAPGLLPQYQETQYF. Full variable domain (outside the CDR3, taken from reference TRBV2 and TRBJ2-5): EPEVTQTPSHQVTQMGQEVILRCVPISNHLYFYWYRQILGQKVEFLVSFYNNEISEKSEIFDDQFSVERPDGSNFTLKIRSTKLEDSAMYFCASSEAPGLLPQYQETQYFGPGTRLLVL.

J is TRBJ2-3 and V is TRBV7-3; 11 bases are a match to TRBD1. Germline V lookup: CDR1 SGHTA, CDR2 FQGTGA. The CDR3 runs to 14 residues. After removal of 5 bases from V and 7 bases from J, the junction contained 5 bases not matched to a gene. CDR3 DNA sequence: TGTGCCAGCAGCCTCGGGACAGGGGGAAATACGCAGTATTTT. This encodes CASSLGTGGNTQYF.

With regard to this clone: The junction departs from germline at one end; a sequencing error may be responsible. The chain combines TRBV20-1 with TRBJ2-1; 8 nucleotides match TRBD2. From germline, CDR1 is DFQATT and CDR2 SNEGSKA (reference sequence). The CDR3 has 10 amino acids. The CDR3 is CSASALADVF. DNA of the CDR3: TGCAGTGCTAGCGCACTAGCGGACGTCTTC.

In its sample, this clone was seen a few times. The chain links TRBV5-1 to TRBJ2-1, with TRBD2 identical over 10 bases. V trimming: 0 bases; J trimming: 7 bases; junction bases outside the gene matches: 4. Germline V gives CDR1 SGHRS, CDR2 YFSETQ. This CDR3 is 15 amino acids long. The CDR3 protein is CASSLASGSKNEQFF. For the CDR3, the DNA is TGCGCCAGCAGCTTGGCTAGCGGGAGCAAAAATGAGCAGTTCTTC.

The chain combines TRBV7-3 with TRBJ2-3; a possible D gene is TRBD1 (5 bases). Germline-derived CDR1 and CDR2 are SGHTA and FQGTGA. CDR3 length: 16 residues. V dropped 0 bases and J dropped 2 bases, with 12 bases sitting between them. The CDR3 DNA sequence: TGTGCCAGCAGCTTAACAGGGGTTTTACCCACAGATACGCAGTATTTT. Encoded protein: CASSLTGVLPTDTQYF.

The rearrangement uses TRBV7-2 and TRBJ2-4, with TRBD2 matching over 7 bases. Germline V lookup: CDR1 SGHTA, CDR2 FQGNSA. V dropped 7 bases and J dropped 2; count of bases not matched to a gene: 8. The CDR3 runs to 15 residues. CDR3 DNA sequence: TGTGCCAGCACCCGAATGGGGGGGTCCAAAAACATTCAGTACTTC. Translating gives CASTRMGGSKNIQYF.

There are a few counts of this clone. This sequence joins TRBV4-3 and TRBJ1-2; D is perhaps TRBD1 (6 bases). This CDR3 has 14 residues. Germline-derived CDR1 and CDR2 are LGHNA and YSLEER. V was shortened by 1 base and J by 8 bases, with 14 bases between the two germline ends. The CDR3 nucleotides read TGCGCCAGCAGCCAAGCAGGATCAGGGGAAGGCTACACCTTC. Protein product: CASSQAGSGEGYTF.

The chain carries TRBV18 and TRBJ1-1; the D is unclear. The CDR3 runs 15 residues. V was clipped by 0 bases and J by 1 base, with 9 bases between them. CDR1 is KGHSH and CDR2 is LQKENI in the germline V gene. The CDR3 coding sequence is TGTGCCAGCTCACCACCAGGCCGGCGGAACACTGAAGCTTTCTTT. Its protein is CASSPPGRRNTEAFF.

The CDR3 loop reads CASSSWGSDIQYF. For the CDR3, the DNA is TGTGCCAGCAGCTCCTGGGGTTCGGACATTCAGTACTTC. The J gene is TRBJ2-4, the V gene TRBV7-9; D gene uncertain. Deletions cut 4 bases from V and 8 bases from J, with 12 bases between. There are 13 residues in the CDR3. In germline, CDR1 is SEHNR, CDR2 FQNEAQ (reference sequence). Together with reference TRBV7-9 and TRBJ2-4, the CDR3 gives the full variable domain: DTGVSQNPRHKITKRGQNVTFRCDPISEHNRLYWYRQTLGQGPEFLTYFQNEAQLEKSRLLSDRFSAERPKGSFSTLEIQRTEQGDSAMYLCASSSWGSDIQYFGAGTRLSVL.

The J gene is TRBJ1-1, the V gene TRBV2; unclear D gene. The CDR3 sequence is 16 residues long. Trimming stripped 1 base from V and 4 bases from J, with 16 bases between. Germline values: CDR1 SNHLY, CDR2 FYNNEI. CDR3 amino acids: CASSEVPLRWGTEAFF. The CDR3 DNA sequence: TGTGCCAGCAGTGAAGTCCCGCTTCGCTGGGGCACTGAAGCTTTCTTT. The variable domain in full, with the rest retrieved from reference TRBV2 and TRBJ1-1, is EPEVTQTPSHQVTQMGQEVILRCVPISNHLYFYWYRQILGQKVEFLVSFYNNEISEKSEIFDDQFSVERPDGSNFTLKIRSTKLEDSAMYFCASSEVPLRWGTEAFFGQGTRLTVV.

This sequence joins TRBV9 and TRBJ2-5; no clear D gene. V was pared by 4 bases and J by 5 bases, with 12 bases between. Germline V gives CDR1 SGDLS, CDR2 YYNGEE. This CDR3 has 13 amino acids. The CDR3 reads CASSLGFRETQYF. The CDR3 DNA follows: TGTGCCAGCAGCCTTGGCTTCCGGGAGACCCAGTACTTC.

CDR3 nucleotides: TGTGCCTGGACTCAGCGGAGGGACACAGATACGCAGTATTTT. Its protein product is CAWTQRRDTDTQYF. This chain connects TRBV30 to TRBJ2-3; D perhaps matches TRBD2 (6 bases). Trimming stripped 4 bases from V and 2 bases from J, with 13 bases between. Germline CDR1 and CDR2: GTSNPN and SVGIG (reference sequence). There are 14 residues in the CDR3.

J is TRBJ2-7 and V is TRBV25-1, with D unclear. V lost 8 bases and J 2 bases, leaving 13 bases between the germline ends. CDR1 is MGHDK, CDR2 SYGVNS, per germline. The CDR3 runs 13 residues. The CDR3 region has the DNA TGTGCCAGCGCGGCAGGAATGGCCTACGAGCAGTACTTC. Translating it yields CASAAGMAYEQYF.

This clone was seen ten or more times. This rearrangement joins TRBV29-1 to TRBJ2-7, with a possible D match to TRBD1 (6 bases). The CDR3 is 12 amino acids. Trimming stripped 5 bases from V and 0 bases from J, with 8 bases between. The germline CDR1 and CDR2 sequences are SQVTM and ANQGSEA. CDR3 nucleotide sequence: TGCAGCGTTTGGACAGTCTCCTACGAGCAGTACTTC. It specifies CSVWTVSYEQYF.